These 32 T cell receptor beta chains originate from one sample sequenced in a study of response to subunit inactivated influenza vaccine. TCRdb called the RT-PCR reads again in MiXCR, with one record for every CDR3 protein. The sample has about 540,000 distinct CDR3 sequences; 20% to 25% are singletons. These data were also reused for a study on T cells expressing NK-cell markers. That source adds: TCR beta cDNA was made by 5'RACE template switching with UMIs.

This specimen consisted of CD4+ T cells sorted from PBMCs, obtained about 11 days after vaccination. The source of these receptors is a man over 45 who received an inactivated influenza vaccine.

There are a few counts of this clonotype. V usage is TRBV7-2 and J usage is TRBJ2-2; perhaps TRBD2 as D (5 bases). Trimming cost V 5 bases and J 9 bases, with 16 bases left between them. Germline-derived CDR1 and CDR2 are SGHTA and FQGNSA. CDR3 length equals 14 residues. CDR3 sequence reads: CASSPRGSVWELFF. CDR3 nucleotide sequence: TGTGCCAGCAGCCCTCGGGGTAGCGTGTGGGAGCTGTTTTTT.

The chain joins TRBV7-8 to TRBJ1-1; D call uncertain. The CDR3 is 15 amino acids. Looked up from germline, CDR1 is SGHVS and CDR2 is FQNEAQ. V was clipped by 3 bases and J by 0 bases, with 11 bases between them. CDR3 nucleotides: TGTGCCAGCAGCTTTTTAGCGGGGATGAACACTGAAGCTTTCTTT. Translating gives CASSFLAGMNTEAFF.

This clonotype came up a few times. The V and J genes are TRBV2 and TRBJ1-2; weak D call: TRBD1 (6 bases). The germline V gene encodes CDR1 SNHLY and CDR2 FYNNEI. CDR3 length equals 14 residues. V lost 5 bases to trimming and J lost 0 bases, with 10 bases between them. CDR3 sequence (DNA): TGTGCCAGCAGTAATGGACAGTCTAACTATGGCTACACCTTC. It specifies CASSNGQSNYGYTF.

This clonotype was seen repeatedly, ten times or more. The V and J genes are TRBV7-2 and TRBJ1-2; 7 bases line up with TRBD1. Germline CDR1 and CDR2: SGHTA and FQGNSA. Trimming took 5 bases from V and 5 from J; bases not matched to a gene: 5. CDR3 size: 13 residues. DNA for the CDR3: TGTGCCAGCAGCCCCGGGACAGTTTATGGCTACACCTTC. Its translation: CASSPGTVYGYTF.

The rearrangement links TRBV20-1 to TRBJ2-4; tentative D call: TRBD1 (5 bases). From germline, CDR1 is DFQATT and CDR2 SNEGSKA (reference sequence). Trimming took off 0 bases at V and 2 bases at J, with 11 bases between the two ends. The CDR3 is 15 residues long. As DNA, the CDR3 is TGCAGTGCTAGAGATATCAGGGTGCCCAAAAACATTCAGTACTTC. It encodes CSARDIRVPKNIQYF.

The chain employs TRBV5-1 and TRBJ2-3; no definite D call. Germline CDR1 and CDR2: SGHRS and YFSETQ. This CDR3 is 15 amino acids long. V lost 4 bases, J lost 2 bases, and 14 bases lay in between. The CDR3 loop reads CASSLPRADTDTQYF. The DNA for the CDR3 is TGCGCCAGCAGCCTCCCTAGGGCAGACACAGATACGCAGTATTTT.

This clonotype turned up a few times. This rearrangement joins TRBV7-2 to TRBJ2-3; 9 nucleotides match TRBD2. In germline, CDR1 is SGHTA, CDR2 FQGNSA. The J segment lost 13 bases and the V segment lost 1 base, leaving 15 bases of the junction unmatched. The CDR3 extends over 16 amino acids. The CDR3 region has the DNA TGTGCCAGCAGCTTAGGGCGGGGGGGTTTCCGCCAGCTAGAGTATTTT. This codes for CASSLGRGGFRQLEYF.

There are a few counts of this clonotype. The chain recombines TRBV6-2 or TRBV6-3 with TRBJ1-1, with no clear D. Germline V gives CDR1 MNHEY, CDR2 SVGEGT. Trimming cost V 2 bases and J 4 bases, with 14 bases left between them. The CDR3 has 15 residues. The CDR3 is CASSYALLRGTEAFF. The CDR3 DNA follows: TGTGCCAGCAGTTACGCCCTCCTCCGTGGCACTGAAGCTTTCTTT.

This rearrangement joins TRBV7-2 to TRBJ2-1; 7 nucleotides match TRBD2. V dropped 6 bases and J dropped 4; count of bases not matched to a gene: 3. The CDR3 runs 13 residues. Germline V gene lookup returns CDR1 SGHTA and CDR2 FQGNSA. The CDR3 here is CASRRESYNEQFF. DNA for the CDR3: TGTGCCAGCAGGCGGGAGTCTTACAATGAGCAGTTCTTC.

This chain uses TRBV20-1 with TRBJ1-6; D ambiguous. The CDR3 spans 11 residues. Germline-derived CDR1 and CDR2 are DFQATT and SNEGSKA (reference sequence). Trimming left V 2 bases short and J 6 bases short, with 2 bases between. The DNA of the CDR3 is TGCAGTGCTAGAAGTAATTCACCCCTCCACTTT. Translation: CSARSNSPLHF.

This clonotype came up a few times. The chain carries TRBV27 and TRBJ2-3, with a tentative D call TRBD2 (5 bases). This CDR3 region has 20 residues. Trimming cost V 6 bases and J 5 bases, with 33 bases left between them. Looked up from germline, CDR1 is MNHEY and CDR2 is SMNVEV (reference sequence). The DNA for the CDR3 is TGTGCCAGCAGCCGGACTCGTGGAGAGCGCTACGGTAGCCGGAGAGATACGCAGTATTTT. Its protein is CASSRTRGERYGSRRDTQYF.

There are many counts of this clonotype. The chain joins TRBV12-3 or TRBV12-4 to TRBJ2-3; D gene uncertain. Between the trimmed V and J ends, which lost 6 bases and 0 bases, there was a span of 10 bases. The CDR3 length is 14 residues. The DNA for the CDR3 is TGTGCCAGCAGCTCCCACGGTAGCACAGATACGCAGTATTTT. Protein product: CASSSHGSTDTQYF.

The V call is TRBV20-1, the J call TRBJ2-3, with D unresolved. V lost 1 base and J 2 bases, leaving 7 bases between the germline ends. From germline, CDR1 is DFQATT and CDR2 SNEGSKA (reference sequence). This CDR3 has 13 residues. This chain's CDR3 is CSARVGTTDTQYF. The CDR3 bases are TGCAGTGCTAGAGTGGGCACCACAGATACGCAGTATTTT.

This chain joins TRBV19 and TRBJ2-1; 7 bases map to TRBD2. The CDR3 totals 15 residues. Germline lookup yields CDR1 LNHDA and CDR2 SQIVND (reference sequence). Trimming removed 1 base from V and 2 bases from J; junction bases left unmatched: 2. The DNA of the CDR3 is TGTGCCAGTAGTATAGCGGCGGGAGCCTACAATGAGCAGTTCTTC. Encoded protein: CASSIAAGAYNEQFF.

This clonotype showed up just a few times. This chain joins TRBV6-1 and TRBJ1-1, with D tentatively TRBD1 (5 bases). V was clipped by 6 bases and J by 0 bases, with 11 bases between them. The CDR3 contains 14 residues. Germline V gene lookup returns CDR1 MNHNS and CDR2 SASEGT. The DNA of the CDR3 is TGTGCCAGCAGCGTGGGGGTTGTGAACACTGAAGCTTTCTTT. Its translation: CASSVGVVNTEAFF.

In its sample, this clonotype was seen a few times. The gene calls are TRBV10-3 and TRBJ1-3; no definite D call. This CDR3 has 18 residues. The germline V gene has CDR1 ENHRY and CDR2 SYGVKD. V lost 0 bases and J 3 bases, leaving 18 bases between the germline ends. The CDR3, as DNA: TGTGCCATCAGTGAGTCGACCTCTGGGATCGCGCTTGGAAACACCATATATTTT. It codes for CAISESTSGIALGNTIYF.

The J gene is TRBJ2-1, the V gene TRBV5-1, with 11 nucleotides matching TRBD2. Germline V lookup: CDR1 SGHRS, CDR2 YFSETQ. The CDR3 totals 15 residues. V lost 0 bases to trimming and J lost 7 bases; unmatched junction nucleotides: 3. For the CDR3, the DNA is TGCGCCAGCAGCTTGGCGGGACTAGCGGAGAATGAGCAGTTCTTC. The encoded protein is CASSLAGLAENEQFF.

This rearrangement joins TRBV12-3 or TRBV12-4 to TRBJ1-5; D remains ambiguous. This CDR3 region has 15 residues. The V gene lost 6 bases and the J gene lost 1 base, with 13 bases spanning the gap. CDR3 DNA: TGTGCCAGCAGCACGCGGACTGGAAGCAATCAGCCCCAGCATTTT. It codes for CASSTRTGSNQPQHF.

This clonotype showed up just a few times. The chain recombines TRBV20-1 with TRBJ1-3; unclear D gene. The germline V gene encodes CDR1 DFQATT and CDR2 SNEGSKA (reference sequence). The CDR3 covers 14 residues. V was pared by 1 base and J by 3 bases, with 10 bases between. CDR3 protein: CSARGPPDGNTIYF. CDR3 bases: TGCAGTGCTAGAGGGCCCCCGGATGGAAACACCATATATTTT.

This clonotype appeared a few times. V and J are TRBV18 and TRBJ2-7, with TRBD2 matching 12 bases. The CDR3 covers 16 residues. Germline-derived CDR1 and CDR2 are KGHSH and LQKENI. The J segment lost 6 bases and the V segment lost 0 bases, leaving 6 bases of the junction unmatched. The CDR3 region is CASSPPSGLAGSEQYF. The CDR3 region has the DNA TGTGCCAGCTCACCACCGAGCGGACTAGCGGGGTCCGAGCAGTACTTC.

J is TRBJ2-1 and V is TRBV28; 8 bases match TRBD2. The V segment lost 3 bases and the J segment 7 bases; nucleotides outside the gene matches: 8. The CDR3 extends over 15 amino acids. Germline CDR1 MDHEN, CDR2 SYDVKM. CDR3 sequence: CASSFGSGVINEQFF. CDR3 coding DNA: TGTGCCAGCAGTTTCGGTAGCGGGGTGATTAATGAGCAGTTCTTC.

This clonotype came up a few times. The chain recombines TRBV20-1 with TRBJ1-1; no clear D gene. This CDR3 has 14 residues. V lost 0 bases and J 6 bases, leaving 14 bases between the germline ends. Germline V lookup: CDR1 DFQATT, CDR2 SNEGSKA (reference sequence). The CDR3 protein is CSARDAGWLAEAFF. CDR3 DNA sequence: TGCAGTGCTAGAGATGCAGGCTGGTTAGCTGAAGCTTTCTTT.

This clonotype was detected a few times. The gene calls are TRBV19 and TRBJ2-5; the D gene could be TRBD1 or TRBD2 (5 bases each). The V gene lost 5 bases and the J gene lost 7 bases, with 17 bases spanning the gap. The CDR3 has 14 amino acids. Germline CDR1 LNHDA, CDR2 SQIVND (reference sequence). CDR3 in DNA: TGTGCCAGTAGTGCAGGCGCCGGGACGAGGACCCAGTACTTC. The encoded protein is CASSAGAGTRTQYF. The full variable domain, its missing parts supplied by reference TRBV19 and TRBJ2-5, is DGGITQSPKYLFRKEGQNVTLSCEQNLNHDAMYWYRQDPGQGLRLIYYSQIVNDFQKGDIAEGYSVSREKKESFPLTVTSAQKNPTAFYLCASSAGAGTRTQYFGPGTRLLVL.

The chain carries TRBV7-2 and TRBJ1-5; 11 nucleotides line up with TRBD1. The trim removed 0 bases at V and 10 bases at J, leaving 5 bases unmatched. CDR1 SGHTA and CDR2 FQGNSA come from the germline V gene. The CDR3 covers 15 residues. As DNA, the CDR3 is TGTGCCAGCAGCTTAGCAGGGACAGGGGGAGCCCCCCAGCATTTT. Amino acid sequence: CASSLAGTGGAPQHF.

This clonotype was counted a few times. V is TRBV4-3 and J is TRBJ2-1; 8 bases fit TRBD2. The germline V gene encodes CDR1 LGHNA and CDR2 YSLEER. Unmatched junction bases numbered 5, after V lost 1 base and J lost 0 bases. The CDR3 is 17 amino acids. The chain's CDR3 is CASSQGNSGDSYNEQFF. The DNA of the CDR3 is TGCGCCAGCAGCCAAGGAAATAGCGGGGACTCCTACAATGAGCAGTTCTTC.

The J gene is TRBJ1-6, the V gene TRBV4-3; 8 bases line up with TRBD1. This CDR3 has 18 amino acids. Unmatched junction bases numbered 9, after V lost 0 bases and J lost 5 bases. The germline CDR1 and CDR2 sequences are LGHNA and YSLEER. The CDR3 is CASSQEVPRTGNNSPLHF. Here the CDR3 DNA reads TGCGCCAGCAGCCAAGAAGTCCCCCGGACAGGGAATAATTCACCCCTCCACTTT.

This clonotype has more than one count but fewer than ten. This sequence joins TRBV12-3 or TRBV12-4 and TRBJ2-5; no clear D. The CDR3 runs 15 residues. Trimming removed 1 base at V and 4 bases at J, with 13 bases between. In nucleotides, the CDR3 is TGTGCCAGCAGTTTAGTGCAGGTCGGGCGAGAGACCCAGTACTTC. Amino acids: CASSLVQVGRETQYF.

This clonotype was detected only a few times. The V and J genes are TRBV7-9 and TRBJ1-6; no definite D call. The CDR3 is 14 amino acids. Germline lookup yields CDR1 SEHNR and CDR2 FQNEAQ (reference sequence). Deletions cut 7 bases from V and 4 bases from J, with 11 bases between. CDR3 DNA sequence: TGTGCCAGCACCAAGGGTCCTTATAATTCACCCCTCCACTTT. It is translated as CASTKGPYNSPLHF.

This clonotype has only a few counts. This sequence joins TRBV20-1 and TRBJ2-5, with 7 bases matching TRBD2. The V and J ends lost 5 bases and 0 bases, in that order; junction bases with no gene match: 6. CDR1 DFQATT and CDR2 SNEGSKA come from the germline V gene (reference sequence). The CDR3 totals 14 residues. The DNA of the CDR3 is TGCAGTGCTGGGGGGGGGAGGTACCAAGAGACCCAGTACTTC. Translation gives CSAGGGRYQETQYF.

This clonotype turned up a few times. The chain joins TRBV28 to TRBJ1-5, with a possible D match to TRBD1 (5 bases). CDR1 and CDR2 from the germline V gene are MDHEN and SYDVKM. Trimming left V 5 bases short and J 5 bases short, with 25 bases between. CDR3 length: 18 residues. Written as DNA, the CDR3 is TGTGCCAGCAGTACTTTTAGGTCCGGGACGGCCGTTCATCAGCCCCAGCATTTT. It translates to CASSTFRSGTAVHQPQHF. Drawing the rest from reference TRBV28 and TRBJ1-5, the complete variable domain is DVKVTQSSRYLVKRTGEKVFLECVQDMDHENMFWYRQDPGLGLRLIYFSYDVKMKEKGDIPEGYSVSREKKERFSLILESASTNQTSMYLCASSTFRSGTAVHQPQHFGDGTRLSIL.

V is TRBV12-3 or TRBV12-4 and J is TRBJ2-1, with 8 bases aligning to TRBD2. The V gene end was trimmed by 9 bases and the J gene end by 6 bases; junction bases not matched to a gene: 13. There are 15 residues in the CDR3. The CDR3 DNA sequence: TGTGCCAGTCTAACCTCTAGCGGGTCTGGCAATGAGCAGTTCTTC. This translates into CASLTSSGSGNEQFF.

About this clonotype itself: Given a much more abundant clone one base away, this may be a read error. V gene TRBV28 combines with J gene TRBJ1-1, with D hard to call. The CDR3 is 14 residues long. The V gene's germline CDR1 is MDHEN and CDR2 SYDVKM. The DNA for the CDR3 is TGTACCAGCAGTTTGCCGTTGGCGAACACTGAAGCTTTCTTT. Amino acid sequence: CTSSLPLANTEAFF.